These T cell receptor beta chains were read from a single sample in a study of a mutant IDH1 vaccine in newly diagnosed glioma. Their antigens are not known. This table comes from immunoSEQ multiplex PCR, and its TCRdb copy is limited to in-frame clones, with some not included. The sample records tens of thousands of clones, roughly 90% being singletons. Specimen: PBMCs, collected from a glioma patient whose treatment included an IDH1 peptide vaccine. The source is a woman in her fifties or sixties with glioma. Both conserved end residues are part of each CDR3. D genes are given only for firm matches. Clone size is given for some rows only: seen once, a few or many times, or a class if the clone is expanded.

V	size	D	J	CDR3	DNA
TRBV11-2	.	.	TRBJ1-2	CASTPTRTGGYTF	TGTGCCAGCACCCCTACAAGGACCGGTGGCTACACCTTC
TRBV5-1	.	TRBD2	TRBJ2-3	CASSPGTSGYTDTQYF	TGCGCCAGCAGCCCCGGGACTAGCGGTTACACAGATACGCAGTATTTT
TRBV6-5	.	TRBD1	TRBJ1-2	CASSYAYRGSNGYTF	TGTGCCAGCAGTTACGCTTACAGGGGGAGTAATGGCTACACCTTC
TRBV5-1	.	TRBD2	TRBJ2-1	CASSLVTGGLNEQFF	TGCGCCAGCAGCTTGGTAACGGGAGGGTTGAATGAGCAGTTCTTC
TRBV2	.	.	TRBJ1-1	CASTYIRSANTEAFF	TGTGCCAGCACCTATATCAGGTCAGCGAACACTGAAGCTTTCTTT
TRBV10-1	.	.	TRBJ2-3	CASSGGPGATQYF	TGCGCCAGCAGTGGAGGACCGGGGGCTACGCAGTATTTT
TRBV5-1	.	.	TRBJ2-5	CASSLVQGREQETQYF	TGCGCCAGCAGCTTGGTCCAGGGTCGGGAGCAAGAGACCCAGTACTTC
TRBV2	.	.	TRBJ1-2	CASSELGAGNGYTF	TGTGCCAGCAGTGAACTAGGGGCAGGGAATGGCTACACCTTC
TRBV7-7	.	.	TRBJ2-3	CASSLGGADTQYF	TGTGCTAGCAGCTTAGGGGGGGCAGATACGCAGTATTTT
TRBV2	.	TRBD1	TRBJ1-3	CASSEQGGGNTIYF	TGTGCCAGCAGCGAACAGGGGGGTGGAAACACCATATATTTT
TRBV5-1	.	.	TRBJ1-2	CASSLDGGNYGYTF	TGCGCCAGCAGCTTGGATGGGGGGAACTATGGCTACACCTTC
TRBV7-9	.	.	TRBJ1-4	CASNYNEKLFF	TGTGCCAGCAACTATAATGAAAAACTGTTTTTT
TRBV2	.	TRBD1	TRBJ2-3	CASSWTGRTDTQYF	TGTGCCAGCAGTTGGACAGGGCGCACAGATACGCAGTATTTT
TRBV28	.	TRBD2	TRBJ2-7	CASSPPGGTYEQYF	TGTGCCAGCAGCCCTCCGGGGGGGACCTACGAGCAGTACTTC
TRBV4-1	.	.	TRBJ2-2	CASSQGLVIGELFF	TGCGCCAGCAGCCAAGGTCTGGTCATCGGGGAGCTGTTTTTT
TRBV4-1	.	.	TRBJ2-1	CASSQSSYEQFF	TGCGCCAGCAGCCAGTCTAGCTATGAGCAGTTCTTC
TRBV19	.	.	TRBJ2-4	CASSINTENIQYF	TGTGCCAGTAGTATAAACACTGAAAACATTCAGTACTTC
TRBV27	.	TRBD1	TRBJ2-3	CASSLRDRGGTDTQYF	TGTGCCAGCAGTTTACGGGACAGGGGGGGCACAGATACGCAGTATTTT
TRBV7-9	once	TRBD2	TRBJ2-7	CASSPPSGNSSYEQYF	TGTGCCAGCAGCCCCCCCAGCGGGAATAGCTCCTACGAGCAGTACTTC
TRBV5-4	.	.	TRBJ1-4	CASSSRGGREKLFF	TGTGCCAGCAGCTCCAGGGGAGGACGTGAAAAACTGTTTTTT
TRBV5-6	.	TRBD2	TRBJ2-7	CASSLKLAVREQYF	TGTGCCAGCAGCTTGAAACTAGCGGTGCGGGAGCAGTACTTC
TRBV7-9	.	.	TRBJ2-5	CASRSLTGSGETQYF	TGTGCCAGCAGATCCCTCACGGGGTCAGGGGAGACCCAGTACTTC
TRBV7-8	.	TRBD1	TRBJ1-1	CASSTRTGNTEAFF	TGTGCCAGCAGCACTCGGACAGGGAACACTGAAGCTTTCTTT